Each of the 31 T cell receptor beta chains below was sequenced from the same sample in a study of blood T cell repertoires in COVID-19. Produced via immunoSEQ multiplex PCR; TCRdb's table is partial and in-frame only. Of more than 60,000 clones in the sample, around nine tenths were seen once. The material sequenced was peripheral blood. The receptor set was obtained from a human donor in a cohort sampled during active COVID-19.

The chain has TRBV5-1 and TRBJ1-2, with TRBD1 matching over 9 bases. From germline, CDR1 is SGHRS and CDR2 YFSETQ. This CDR3 spans 19 amino acids. V shed 0 bases, J shed 4 bases, and the junction held 16 bases outside the gene matches. The CDR3 bases are TGCGCCAGCAGCTTGGAAGGTGGGACAGGGAGAGGTTCGAGCTATGGCTACACCTTC. Translation: CASSLEGGTGRGSSYGYTF.

The chain uses TRBV7-9 and TRBJ2-5; no definite D call. V lost 4 bases and J lost 5, with 11 bases in between. This CDR3 has 13 amino acids. CDR1 is SEHNR, CDR2 FQNEAQ, per germline (reference sequence). The CDR3 coding sequence is TGTGCCAGCAGCTCCGTCAGTGTCGAGACCCAGTACTTC. Translating gives CASSSVSVETQYF.

The V gene is TRBV23-1, the J gene TRBJ2-2; TRBD1 matches 8 bases. TRBV23-1 is an ORF, and what it does is uncertain. CDR3 length: 17 amino acids. V shed 8 bases and J 6 bases; nucleotides not matched to a gene: 17. The DNA for the CDR3 is TGCGCCAGCCGCTCCCGGGGAGACAGGGGAAAGGCCGGGGAGCTGTTTTTT. Its translation: CASRSRGDRGKAGELFF.

This clone was recorded many times. The rearrangement uses TRBV6-5 and TRBJ2-5; TRBD2 agrees at 15 bases. The V gene end was trimmed by 4 bases and the J gene end by 5 bases; junction bases not matched to a gene: 5. The CDR3 covers 16 residues. CDR1 and CDR2 from the germline V gene are MNHEY and SVGAGI. CDR3 DNA: TGTGCCAGCAGTTGGACTAGCGGGGGGGCGGTTGAGACCCAGTACTTC. This codes for CASSWTSGGAVETQYF.

This chain uses TRBV13 with TRBJ2-1; perhaps TRBD1 as D (5 bases). Deletions cut 4 bases from V and 9 bases from J, with 13 bases between. There are 13 residues in the CDR3. Per germline, CDR1 PRHDT and CDR2 FYEKMQ (reference sequence). CDR3: CASSSGRRGEQFF. The CDR3 DNA sequence: TGTGCCAGCAGCTCTGGACGTAGGGGTGAGCAGTTCTTC.

This clone was recorded once. The V call is TRBV24-1, the J call TRBJ2-2; 10 positions agree with TRBD1. Trimming took 5 bases from V and 6 from J; bases not matched to a gene: 5. The CDR3 loop spans 15 amino acids. CDR1 KGHDR and CDR2 SFDVKD come from the germline V gene. The CDR3 DNA reads as TGTGCCACCAGTGGCTCCGGGACAGGGGCCGGGGAGCTGTTTTTT. Translation gives CATSGSGTGAGELFF.

J is TRBJ2-1 and V is TRBV5-1, with 10 positions matching TRBD2. Germline lookup yields CDR1 SGHRS and CDR2 YFSETQ. The CDR3 runs 18 residues. V lost 4 bases and J lost 4; bases outside the gene matches: 14. The CDR3 DNA reads TGCGCCAGCAGCGCCCTTAGCGGGGGGACCGCTATTTACAATGAGCAGTTCTTC. As protein: CASSALSGGTAIYNEQFF.

The rearrangement joins TRBV28 to TRBJ1-6; TRBD1 is a possible D gene (6 bases). This CDR3 is built from 16 residues. Germline values: CDR1 MDHEN, CDR2 SYDVKM. Trimming removed 2 bases at V and 9 bases at J, with 17 bases between. This CDR3 reads CASSLKVMGAGSPLHF. The CDR3 bases are TGTGCCAGCAGTTTAAAGGTGATGGGGGCCGGTTCACCCCTCCACTTT.

The chain links TRBV29-1 to TRBJ1-1; D is perhaps TRBD1 (6 bases). This CDR3 contains 11 residues. Trimming removed 2 bases from V and 8 bases from J, with 9 bases in between. The germline gives CDR1 SQVTM, CDR2 ANQGSEA. CDR3 nucleotides: TGCAGCGTTGAATTTGGACAGGAAGCTTTCTTT. Translation: CSVEFGQEAFF.

The chain joins TRBV2 to TRBJ1-1, with 12 bases matching TRBD1. The CDR3 length is 17 residues. V shed 8 bases and J 0 bases; nucleotides not matched to a gene: 10. Germline lookup yields CDR1 SNHLY and CDR2 FYNNEI. The CDR3 nucleotides read TGTGCCAGCCAGGGACAGGGGGCCGGGCCAGTGAACACTGAAGCTTTCTTT. Translating it yields CASQGQGAGPVNTEAFF.

This chain links TRBV28 with TRBJ1-2, with 10 bases lining up with TRBD1. The germline V gene encodes CDR1 MDHEN and CDR2 SYDVKM. CDR3 length: 13 residues. V gave up 6 bases and J gave up 8 bases; unmatched junction bases: 6. This CDR3 is CASRTGGESGYTF. The CDR3 nucleotides read TGTGCCAGCAGGACAGGGGGCGAGTCCGGCTACACCTTC.

The gene calls are TRBV28 and TRBJ1-2; 9 bases match TRBD1. V was clipped by 4 bases and J by 2 bases; unmatched bases: 5. Germline V gene sequence: CDR1 MDHEN, CDR2 SYDVKM. CDR3 size: 15 residues. DNA for the CDR3: TGTGCCAGCAGTTCTTCCGGGACAGGGAACTATGGCTACACCTTC. Translated, it gives CASSSSGTGNYGYTF.

The chain recombines TRBV20-1 with TRBJ1-1; D unresolved. V lost 2 bases, J lost 3 bases, and 4 bases lay in between. The V gene's germline CDR1 is DFQATT and CDR2 SNEGSKA (reference sequence). This CDR3 comprises 11 residues. CDR3 sequence (DNA): TGCAGTGCTAGACAGGACACTGAAGCTTTCTTT. Translating gives CSARQDTEAFF.

The chain is built from TRBV5-4 and TRBJ2-1; TRBD1 aligns across 7 bases. Germline loops: CDR1 SGHNT, CDR2 YYREEE (reference sequence). The CDR3 consists of 16 residues. After removal of 0 bases from V and 3 bases from J, the junction contained 6 bases not matched to a gene. CDR3 loop: CASSLGAGGNYNEQFF. The CDR3 DNA sequence: TGTGCCAGCAGCTTGGGGGCAGGGGGAAACTACAATGAGCAGTTCTTC.

This clone was detected only once. This rearrangement joins TRBV29-1 to TRBJ1-1; unclear D gene. Germline V lookup: CDR1 SQVTM, CDR2 ANQGSEA. CDR3 size: 11 residues. Trimming removed 5 bases from V and 11 bases from J, with 15 bases in between. CDR3 protein: CSVYYSGGAFF. In DNA form, the CDR3 reads TGCAGCGTTTATTACTCAGGCGGGGCTTTCTTT. Full variable domain (remainder filled in from reference TRBV29-1 and TRBJ1-1): SAVISQKPSRDICQRGTSLTIQCQVDSQVTMMFWYRQQPGQSLTLIATANQGSEATYESGFVIDKFPISRPNLTFSTLTVSNMSPEDSSIYLCSVYYSGGAFFGQGTRLTVV.

The chain employs TRBV10-3 and TRBJ2-7; D is perhaps TRBD1 (6 bases). The V end lost 6 bases, the J end lost 3 bases, and 12 bases lay between the germline ends. CDR1 ENHRY and CDR2 SYGVKD come from the germline V gene. The CDR3 runs 13 residues. The CDR3 sequence is CAISFKDSYEQYF. The CDR3 bases are TGTGCCATCAGCTTCAAGGACAGCTACGAGCAGTACTTC.

The chain has TRBV3-1 (or the pseudogene TRBV3-2) and TRBJ1-1, with 9 bases fitting TRBD1. Trimming took 4 bases from V and 6 from J; bases not matched to a gene: 6. Germline V lookup: CDR1 LGHDT, CDR2 YNNKEL (reference sequence). This CDR3 comprises 14 residues. The CDR3 loop reads CASSPRDRDPEAFF. CDR3 DNA sequence: TGTGCCAGCAGCCCCCGGGACAGGGATCCTGAAGCTTTCTTT.

This rearrangement joins TRBV5-1 to TRBJ2-5; 12 positions agree with TRBD2. Germline V gene sequence: CDR1 SGHRS, CDR2 YFSETQ. Germline trimming cut 2 bases from V and 3 bases from J; bases unmatched to any gene: 8. The CDR3 totals 17 residues. The DNA for the CDR3 is TGCGCCAGCAGCTTCGGGACTAGCGGGCCCGGTAAAGAGACCCAGTACTTC. It specifies CASSFGTSGPGKETQYF.

The gene calls are TRBV3-1 (or the pseudogene TRBV3-2) and TRBJ2-1; 8 bases map to TRBD2. V dropped 5 bases and J dropped 6; count of bases not matched to a gene: 12. Germline V CDR1 and CDR2: LGHDT, YNNKEL (reference sequence). This CDR3 has 16 residues. In nucleotides, the CDR3 is TGTGCCAGCAGCACCGTAGCGGGGTGGAGGGTCAATGAGCAGTTCTTC. It encodes CASSTVAGWRVNEQFF.

The J gene is TRBJ1-2, the V gene TRBV29-1, with TRBD1 matching over 9 bases. This CDR3 has 13 residues. Trimming removed 0 bases from V and 6 bases from J; junction bases left unmatched: 2. Germline V gives CDR1 SQVTM, CDR2 ANQGSEA. In DNA, the CDR3 is TGCAGCGTTGAAGATACAGGGGGCCATGGCTACACCTTC. It yields the protein CSVEDTGGHGYTF.

The chain joins TRBV6-5 to TRBJ2-1; 8 bases align to TRBD2. CDR1 is MNHEY and CDR2 is SVGAGI in the germline V gene. V lost 0 bases to trimming and J lost 8 bases; unmatched junction nucleotides: 9. The CDR3 covers 16 residues. CDR3 coding DNA: TGTGCCAGCAGTTACTCGACGGGGGGGCCTAGGGATGAGCAGTTCTTC. Translated, it gives CASSYSTGGPRDEQFF.

The chain combines TRBV28 with TRBJ2-5; 13 bases are a match to TRBD2. The CDR3 runs to 16 residues. Germline values: CDR1 MDHEN, CDR2 SYDVKM. J lost 1 base, V lost 7 bases, and 6 bases had no gene match. CDR3 in amino acids: CASIQRTSGGQETQYF. The DNA of the CDR3 is TGTGCCAGCATCCAGAGGACTAGCGGGGGCCAAGAGACCCAGTACTTC.

This chain joins TRBV28 and TRBJ2-6; D is possibly TRBD1 (6 bases). The CDR3 consists of 15 residues. CDR1 and CDR2 (germline): MDHEN, SYDVKM. CDR3 in DNA: TGTGCTGTAGGGGGATCCCTCTCTGGGGCCAACGTCCTGACTTTC. Its translation: CAVGGSLSGANVLTF.

This chain joins TRBV6-2 or TRBV6-3 and TRBJ2-1; TRBD2 agrees at 11 bases. The germline V gene encodes CDR1 MNHEY and CDR2 SVGEGT. The CDR3 spans 15 residues. V lost 6 bases and J lost 3; bases outside the gene matches: 4. The CDR3 coding sequence is TGTGCCAGCAGCCCTACTAGCGGGGGCTACAATGAGCAGTTCTTC. Protein product: CASSPTSGGYNEQFF.

The J gene is TRBJ1-2, the V gene TRBV19; D is uncertain. Germline lookup yields CDR1 LNHDA and CDR2 SQIVND (reference sequence). CDR3 length equals 15 residues. V was pared by 4 bases and J by 7 bases, with 19 bases between. CDR3 in DNA: TGTGCCAGTAGTACCCCCCGGCCAAGAGGCGGTGGCTACACCTTC. Amino acid sequence: CASSTPRPRGGGYTF.

The chain links TRBV10-3 to TRBJ1-1; D unresolved. Germline V CDR1 and CDR2: ENHRY, SYGVKD. CDR3 length equals 12 residues. V gave up 11 bases and J gave up 0 bases, with 10 bases separating them. CDR3 protein: CAAGILNTEAFF. DNA of the CDR3: TGTGCCGCGGGAATCCTGAACACTGAAGCTTTCTTT.

The chain combines TRBV11-2 with TRBJ2-1; 9 positions agree with TRBD2. Germline V gives CDR1 SGHAT, CDR2 FQNNGV. CDR3 length: 15 amino acids. J lost 7 bases, V lost 5 bases, and 9 bases had no gene match. The CDR3 region is CASSAVAGATNEQFF. CDR3 sequence (DNA): TGTGCCAGCAGCGCCGTAGCGGGGGCCACGAATGAGCAGTTCTTC.

The chain recombines TRBV10-1 with TRBJ1-2, with 7 bases identical to TRBD1. Germline V gene sequence: CDR1 WNHNN, CDR2 SYGVQD (reference sequence). This CDR3 has 16 amino acids. V lost 6 bases and J lost 4; bases outside the gene matches: 14. CDR3 protein: CASSQGQATLGYGYTF. The CDR3 coding sequence is TGCGCCAGCAGCCAAGGACAGGCGACCCTAGGCTATGGCTACACCTTC.

The chain carries TRBV28 and TRBJ2-7; TRBD1 might be the D (5 bases). Per the germline V gene, CDR1 is MDHEN and CDR2 is SYDVKM. CDR3 length: 13 residues. Trimming left V 6 bases short and J 4 bases short, with 13 bases between. CDR3 DNA: TGTGCCAGCAGCGGCTCCCCAGGGTACGAGCAGTACTTC. It specifies CASSGSPGYEQYF. The whole variable domain, remainder taken from reference TRBV28 and TRBJ2-7, is DVKVTQSSRYLVKRTGEKVFLECVQDMDHENMFWYRQDPGLGLRLIYFSYDVKMKEKGDIPEGYSVSREKKERFSLILESASTNQTSMYLCASSGSPGYEQYFGPGTRLTVT.

This chain links TRBV15 with TRBJ2-2; possibly TRBD2 for D (6 bases). This CDR3 is built from 17 residues. In germline, CDR1 is LNHNV, CDR2 YYDKDF (reference sequence). V was trimmed by 1 base and J by 7 bases, leaving 19 bases between them. CDR3 nucleotides: TGTGCCACCAGCAGAGCTAGCGTGGGCCCTCGAGACGGGGAGCTGTTTTTT. It codes for CATSRASVGPRDGELFF.

The chain employs TRBV6-1 and TRBJ1-1; 7 nucleotides agree with TRBD1. CDR3 length: 14 amino acids. Trimming took 3 bases from V and 0 from J; bases not matched to a gene: 1. CDR1 is MNHNS, CDR2 SASEGT, per germline. CDR3 sequence (DNA): TGTGCCAGCAGTGAGGGGACAGTGAACACTGAAGCTTTCTTT. Its protein is CASSEGTVNTEAFF.